The 30 T cell receptor beta chains presented below share a single source sample, sequenced in a study of CD8 T cells in ankylosing spondylitis. One entry per CDR3 protein, called by TCRdb with MiXCR from the 5' RACE reads. The sample has roughly 150,000 distinct CDR3 sequences; around a tenth are singletons. The sample was blood, either unsorted or a sorted T cell fraction (not recorded which). These receptors came from a female donor with ankylosing spondylitis or in good health (not recorded which).

The V call is TRBV15, the J call TRBJ2-1; D not certain. Germline CDR1 reads LNHNV; CDR2 reads YYDKDF (reference sequence). Trimming pared 1 base from V and 6 bases from J, leaving 10 bases between. The CDR3 consists of 14 residues. The CDR3 loop is CATSRASRVNEQFF. The CDR3 nucleotides are TGTGCCACCAGCAGAGCCTCTAGGGTCAATGAGCAGTTCTTC.

This clonotype has a count of ten or more. The rearrangement links TRBV7-8 to TRBJ2-7; D not resolved. This CDR3 is 13 amino acids long. Per the germline V gene, CDR1 is SGHVS and CDR2 is FQNEAQ. V shed 1 base and J shed 6 bases, with 10 bases lying between them. CDR3 DNA sequence: TGTGCCAGCAGCTTAGGGACCGACGGCGAGCAGTACTTC. Protein sequence: CASSLGTDGEQYF. The variable domain in full, with the rest retrieved from reference TRBV7-8 and TRBJ2-7, is GAGVSQSPRYKVAKRGQDVALRCDPISGHVSLFWYQQALGQGPEFLTYFQNEAQLDKSGLPSDRFFAERPEGSVSTLKIQRTQQEDSAVYLCASSLGTDGEQYFGPGTRLTVT.

This clonotype was detected many times. The gene calls are TRBV20-1 and TRBJ2-7, with a tentative D call TRBD2 (6 bases). The CDR3 contains 12 residues. Germline lookup yields CDR1 DFQATT and CDR2 SNEGSKA (reference sequence). The CDR3 nucleotides read TGCAGGGCTTCCGGGAGCTCTTACGAGCAGTACTTC. Translating gives CRASGSSYEQYF.

This clonotype was counted ten times or more. This rearrangement joins TRBV4-3 to TRBJ2-1; 10 bases are shared with TRBD2. This CDR3 spans 17 amino acids. Germline V gene sequence: CDR1 LGHNA, CDR2 YSLEER. The V and J ends lost 0 bases and 4 bases, in that order; junction bases with no gene match: 6. CDR3 in amino acids: CASSQDLSGRVYNEQFF. The CDR3 DNA is TGCGCCAGCAGCCAAGATCTGAGCGGGAGGGTGTACAATGAGCAGTTCTTC.

On this clonotype itself: A junction end diverges from the germline sequence, so it may reflect a read error. The V gene is TRBV7-8, the J gene TRBJ2-3; D not certain. Germline CDR1 SGHVS, CDR2 FQNEAQ. This CDR3 is 16 amino acids long. CDR3 amino acids: CASTLNGLRSTDTQYF. The CDR3 DNA follows: TGTGCCAGCACCTTAAACGGCTTGCGAAGCACAGATACGCAGTATTTT.

The table lists this clonotype with many counts. V and J are TRBV11-2 and TRBJ2-1; the D gene is possibly TRBD2 (5 bases). The germline V and J ends were trimmed by 5 bases and 6 bases, with 8 bases remaining between them. CDR3 length equals 12 residues. Germline CDR1 and CDR2: SGHAT and FQNNGV. The CDR3 nucleotides are TGTGCCAGCAGCCAGGACTTCAATGAGCAGTTCTTC. Translation: CASSQDFNEQFF.

The chain combines TRBV29-1 with TRBJ2-7; TRBD2 agrees at 12 bases. The germline V gene has CDR1 SQVTM and CDR2 ANQGSEA. J was trimmed by 0 bases and V by 6 bases; bases with no gene match: 3. CDR3 length equals 14 residues. In nucleotides, the CDR3 is TGCAGCGTAGCTAGCGGGAGGGCCTCCTACGAGCAGTACTTC. This encodes CSVASGRASYEQYF.

The rearrangement links TRBV7-3 to TRBJ1-4; D gene ambiguous. Between the trimmed V and J ends, which lost 3 bases and 14 bases, there was a span of 13 bases. The CDR3 loop spans 12 amino acids. Per the germline V gene, CDR1 is SGHTA and CDR2 is FQGTGA. Here the CDR3 DNA reads TGTGCCAGCAGCTTGCCCCCCATAGCGCTGTTTTTT. This encodes CASSLPPIALFF. The whole variable domain, remainder taken from reference TRBV7-3 and TRBJ1-4, is GAGVSQTPSNKVTEKGKYVELRCDPISGHTALYWYRQSLGQGPEFLIYFQGTGAADDSGLPNDRFFAVRPEGSVSTLKIQRTERGDSAVYLCASSLPPIALFFGSGTQLSVL.

This clonotype was counted ten times or more. The genes are TRBV24-1 and TRBJ2-1; 8 nucleotides align to TRBD2. Germline lookup yields CDR1 KGHDR and CDR2 SFDVKD. V lost 1 base, J lost 0 bases, and 1 base stayed unmatched. The CDR3 consists of 16 residues. CDR3 sequence: CATSDFSGNSYNEQFF. The CDR3 bases are TGTGCCACCAGTGATTTTAGCGGGAACTCCTACAATGAGCAGTTCTTC.

This chain joins TRBV7-9 and TRBJ2-2; D ambiguous. Germline V gives CDR1 SEHNR, CDR2 FQNEAQ (reference sequence). The CDR3 covers 14 residues. The V end lost 0 bases, the J end lost 4 bases, and 6 bases lay between the germline ends. The chain's CDR3 is CASSLAEFTGELFF. The CDR3 nucleotides read TGTGCCAGCAGCTTAGCCGAGTTCACCGGGGAGCTGTTTTTT.

This clonotype came up a few times. The chain combines TRBV5-6 with TRBJ2-7, with 9 bases that match TRBD1. The CDR3 totals 15 residues. With V trimmed by 3 bases and J by 5 bases, 9 bases remained unmatched. Germline loops: CDR1 SGHDT, CDR2 YYEEEE. CDR3 bases: TGTGCCAGCAGCTCCGACCGGGACAGGGCCAACGAGCAGTACTTC. This sequence encodes CASSSDRDRANEQYF.

This clonotype was seen repeatedly, ten times or more. V and J are TRBV3-1 and TRBJ2-1; TRBD2 agrees at 7 bases. CDR3 length: 15 residues. The V gene's germline CDR1 is LGHDT and CDR2 YNNKEL (reference sequence). V was pared by 0 bases and J by 6 bases, with 5 bases of the junction left unmatched. The CDR3 coding sequence is TGTGCCAGCAGCCAAGAGAGGGGACTACTCAATGAGCAGTTCTTC. Its protein is CASSQERGLLNEQFF.

This chain uses TRBV27 with TRBJ2-1; the D gene is possibly TRBD1 (7 bases). Germline-derived CDR1 and CDR2 are MNHEY and SMNVEV (reference sequence). This CDR3 has 15 residues. Trimming shortened V by 2 bases and J by 4 bases, and 12 bases separated the two germline ends. This chain's CDR3 is CASSLAAGGYNEQFF. CDR3 coding DNA: TGTGCCAGCAGTTTAGCGGCAGGGGGGTACAATGAGCAGTTCTTC.

This clonotype was counted a few times. This chain uses TRBV6-1 with TRBJ1-1; the match to TRBD1 covers 7 bases. CDR1 MNHNS and CDR2 SASEGT come from the germline V gene. V lost 1 base, J lost 2 bases, and 1 base stayed unmatched. The CDR3 is made up of 14 amino acids. This CDR3 reads CASSEGQGNTEAFF. Here the CDR3 DNA reads TGTGCCAGCAGTGAAGGACAGGGAAACACTGAAGCTTTCTTT.

This clonotype occurred a few times. V usage is TRBV5-8 and J usage is TRBJ2-3; the D gene is possibly TRBD2 (6 bases). V shed 0 bases and J shed 2 bases, with 10 bases lying between them. This CDR3 spans 15 amino acids. CDR1 SGHTS and CDR2 YDEGEE come from the germline V gene. Here the CDR3 DNA reads TGTGCCAGCAGCTTGGAAACTAGCCCCACAGATACGCAGTATTTT. Its protein product is CASSLETSPTDTQYF.

This chain links TRBV2 with TRBJ2-7, with D unclear. Trimming took 1 base from V and 0 from J, leaving 10 bases between them. CDR1 is SNHLY and CDR2 is FYNNEI in the germline V gene. This CDR3 region has 15 residues. The CDR3 is CASSEGHPSSYEQYF. In DNA, the CDR3 is TGTGCCAGCAGTGAAGGGCACCCGAGCTCCTACGAGCAGTACTTC.

The chain couples TRBV5-1 to TRBJ2-2; no definite D call. V was clipped by 3 bases and J by 4 bases, with 7 bases between them. This CDR3 region has 13 residues. Germline V gene lookup returns CDR1 SGHRS and CDR2 YFSETQ. Here the CDR3 reads CASSSPSTGELFF. The CDR3 DNA follows: TGCGCCAGCAGCTCTCCGAGCACCGGGGAGCTGTTTTTT.

The chain combines TRBV6-1 with TRBJ1-1, with a tentative D call TRBD1 (5 bases). Germline V CDR1 and CDR2: MNHNS, SASEGT. V lost 11 bases, J lost 4 bases, and 17 bases lay in between. The CDR3 is 13 residues long. CDR3: CAAQTGLGTEAFF. For the CDR3, the DNA is TGTGCCGCCCAAACAGGCCTCGGCACTGAAGCTTTCTTT.

This clonotype was recorded a few times. The chain has TRBV11-2 and TRBJ1-5; maybe TRBD1 (5 bases). The length of the CDR3 is 18 residues. Looked up from germline, CDR1 is SGHAT and CDR2 is FQNNGV. V lost 0 bases and J lost 3, with 18 bases in between. The CDR3 loop reads CASSLEAPGTYPNQPQHF. The DNA for the CDR3 is TGTGCCAGCAGCTTAGAAGCCCCCGGGACCTATCCCAATCAGCCCCAGCATTTT.

This clonotype was counted between two and nine times. The chain carries TRBV18 and TRBJ2-2; D perhaps matches TRBD1 (6 bases). Germline V gene lookup returns CDR1 KGHSH and CDR2 LQKENI. V was cut by 5 bases and J by 2 bases, with 9 bases left in between. The CDR3 is 14 amino acids. CDR3 bases: TGTGCCAGCTCATCACAGGGAAACACCGGGGAGCTGTTTTTT. This gives the protein CASSSQGNTGELFF.

DNA of the CDR3: TGTGCCAGCAGCCAAGAGTGGGGACAAAATAATTCACCCCTCCACTTT. Residues: CASSQEWGQNNSPLHF. The V and J genes are TRBV4-2 and TRBJ1-6; perhaps TRBD1 as D (6 bases). The germline V gene has CDR1 LGHNA and CDR2 YNFKEQ. Between the trimmed V and J ends, which lost 0 bases and 5 bases, there was a span of 11 bases. This CDR3 is built from 16 residues.

The CDR3 DNA sequence: TGTGCCTCCCCGGAGGGACACCTGAGCGACGGCTACACCTTC. It specifies CASPEGHLSDGYTF. The gene calls are TRBV30 and TRBJ1-2, with D perhaps TRBD1 (6 bases). The CDR3 extends over 14 amino acids. Germline CDR1 and CDR2: GTSNPN and SVGIG (reference sequence). V was trimmed by 7 bases and J by 8 bases, leaving 23 bases between them.

This chain joins TRBV9 and TRBJ2-7; perhaps TRBD1 as D (6 bases). The CDR3 has 14 amino acids. From germline, CDR1 is SGDLS and CDR2 YYNGEE. The V and J ends lost 5 bases and 3 bases respectively, with 15 bases between them. DNA of the CDR3: TGTGCCAGCAGTCCTCAGGGGTTCGGCTACGAGCAGTACTTC. Translating it yields CASSPQGFGYEQYF.

This chain links TRBV9 with TRBJ2-1; the match to TRBD2 covers 8 bases. V was pared by 1 base and J by 1 base, with 7 bases of the junction left unmatched. CDR3 length: 17 residues. CDR1 SGDLS and CDR2 YYNGEE come from the germline V gene. CDR3: CASSVPLTGGSYNEQFF. CDR3 bases: TGTGCCAGCAGCGTACCCCTCACGGGAGGGTCCTACAATGAGCAGTTCTTC.

Here the CDR3 DNA reads TGTGCCAGCAGTTTATTAACGGGAATCTACAATGAGCAGTTCTTC. It encodes CASSLLTGIYNEQFF. The rearrangement joins TRBV28 to TRBJ2-1; TRBD2 might be the D (5 bases). This CDR3 region has 15 residues. V was cut by 1 base and J by 3 bases, with 10 bases left in between. Germline loops: CDR1 MDHEN, CDR2 SYDVKM.

This clonotype was seen a few times. This chain uses TRBV4-2 with TRBJ1-4; D is unresolved. The CDR3 is 17 amino acids. The V end was cut by 0 bases, the J end by 0 bases, with 11 bases between. Germline CDR1 LGHNA, CDR2 YNFKEQ. CDR3 residues: CASSQDWASATNEKLFF. Written as DNA, the CDR3 is TGTGCCAGCAGCCAAGATTGGGCAAGTGCAACTAATGAAAAACTGTTTTTT.

Many counts were recorded for this clonotype. The genes are TRBV7-9 and TRBJ2-5, with 10 bases identical to TRBD2. There are 14 residues in the CDR3. The V gene's germline CDR1 is SEHNR and CDR2 FQNEAQ (reference sequence). V dropped 5 bases and J dropped 3; count of bases not matched to a gene: 3. CDR3 sequence reads: CASSPGTSEETQYF. CDR3 sequence (DNA): TGTGCCAGCAGCCCCGGGACTAGCGAAGAGACCCAGTACTTC. The entire variable domain, with the rest obtained from reference TRBV7-9 and TRBJ2-5, is as follows: DTGVSQNPRHKITKRGQNVTFRCDPISEHNRLYWYRQTLGQGPEFLTYFQNEAQLEKSRLLSDRFSAERPKGSFSTLEIQRTEQGDSAMYLCASSPGTSEETQYFGPGTRLLVL.

The table lists this clonotype with many counts. This chain connects TRBV12-3 or TRBV12-4 to TRBJ2-1, with 8 positions matching TRBD1. The ends lost 7 bases at V and 1 base at J; junction bases unmatched: 6. This CDR3 contains 15 residues. The DNA of the CDR3 is TGTGCCAGCACCCGGGACAGGCGATCCTACAATGAGCAGTTCTTC. Amino acids: CASTRDRRSYNEQFF.

Ten or more counts support this clonotype. The V and J genes are TRBV5-1 and TRBJ1-1, with 7 bases that match TRBD1. From germline, CDR1 is SGHRS and CDR2 YFSETQ. The CDR3 sequence is 19 residues long. V lost 8 bases and J lost 0; bases outside the gene matches: 22. The CDR3 reads CARLRDRVQPSTMNTEAFF. The CDR3 region has the DNA TGCGCCAGACTCCGGGACAGAGTCCAACCTTCAACTATGAACACTGAAGCTTTCTTT.

The chain recombines TRBV9 with TRBJ1-2, with 7 bases aligning to TRBD1. CDR3 size: 14 residues. The germline V gene has CDR1 SGDLS and CDR2 YYNGEE. With V trimmed by 0 bases and J by 3 bases, 2 bases remained unmatched. The CDR3 sequence is CASSVEGTDYGYTF. The CDR3 nucleotides are TGTGCCAGCAGCGTAGAAGGGACAGACTATGGCTACACCTTC.